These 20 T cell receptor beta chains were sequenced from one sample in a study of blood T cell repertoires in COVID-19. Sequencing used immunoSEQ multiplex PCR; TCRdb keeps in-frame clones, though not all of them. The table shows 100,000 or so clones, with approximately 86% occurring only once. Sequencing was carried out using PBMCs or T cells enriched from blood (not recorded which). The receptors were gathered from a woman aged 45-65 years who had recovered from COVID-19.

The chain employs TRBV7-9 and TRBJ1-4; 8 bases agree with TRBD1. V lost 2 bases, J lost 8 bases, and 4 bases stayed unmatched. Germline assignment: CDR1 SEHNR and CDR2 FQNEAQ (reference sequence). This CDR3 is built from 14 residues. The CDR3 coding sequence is TGTGCCAGCAGCTTATCAGGGGGCGCCGAAAAACTGTTTTTT. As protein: CASSLSGGAEKLFF.

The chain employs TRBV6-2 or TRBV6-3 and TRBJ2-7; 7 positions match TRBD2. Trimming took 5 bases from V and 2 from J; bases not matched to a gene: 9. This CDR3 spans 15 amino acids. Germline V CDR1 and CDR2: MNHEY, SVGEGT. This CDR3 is CASSPKVAGAYEQYF. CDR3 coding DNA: TGTGCCAGCAGTCCCAAAGTTGCGGGAGCCTACGAGCAGTACTTC.

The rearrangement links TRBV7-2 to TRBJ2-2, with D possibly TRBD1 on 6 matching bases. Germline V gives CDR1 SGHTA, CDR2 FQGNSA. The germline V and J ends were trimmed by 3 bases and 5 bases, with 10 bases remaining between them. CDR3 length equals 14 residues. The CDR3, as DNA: TGTGCCAGCAGCTTTTCAGGGGATACCGGGGAGCTGTTTTTT. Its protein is CASSFSGDTGELFF.

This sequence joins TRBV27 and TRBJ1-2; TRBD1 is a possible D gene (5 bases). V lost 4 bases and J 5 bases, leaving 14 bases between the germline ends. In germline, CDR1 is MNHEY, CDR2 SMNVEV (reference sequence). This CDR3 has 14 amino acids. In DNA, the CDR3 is TGTGCCAGCAGTTCCGGGGGTGTGAGGTATGGCTACACCTTC. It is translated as CASSSGGVRYGYTF.

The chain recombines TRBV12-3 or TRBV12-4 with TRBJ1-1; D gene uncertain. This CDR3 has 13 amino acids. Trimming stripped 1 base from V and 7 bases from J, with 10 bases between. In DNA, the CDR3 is TGTGCCAGCAGTTTAGGAGGGAGGGTTGAAGCTTTCTTT. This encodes CASSLGGRVEAFF.

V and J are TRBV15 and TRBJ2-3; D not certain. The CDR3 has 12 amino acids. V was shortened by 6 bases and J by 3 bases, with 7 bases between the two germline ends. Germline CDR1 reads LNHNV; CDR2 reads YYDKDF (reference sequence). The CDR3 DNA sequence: TGTGCCACCAGTTACGGGACAGATACGCAGTATTTT. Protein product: CATSYGTDTQYF.

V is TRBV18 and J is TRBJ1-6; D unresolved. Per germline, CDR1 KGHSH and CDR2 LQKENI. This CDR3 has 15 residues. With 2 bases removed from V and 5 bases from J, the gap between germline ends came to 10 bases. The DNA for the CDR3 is TGTGCCAGCTCACCATCCAGTCCAGATAATTCACCCCTCCACTTT. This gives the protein CASSPSSPDNSPLHF.

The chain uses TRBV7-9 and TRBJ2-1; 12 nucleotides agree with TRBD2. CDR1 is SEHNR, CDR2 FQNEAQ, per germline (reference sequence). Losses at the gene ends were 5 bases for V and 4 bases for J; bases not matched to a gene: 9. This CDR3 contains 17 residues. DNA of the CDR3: TGTGCCAGCAGCCCCGGGACTAGCGGGCAACGGTACAATGAGCAGTTCTTC. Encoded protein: CASSPGTSGQRYNEQFF.

DNA of the CDR3: TGTGCCAGCAGTTTATTCTGGGCTAGCGCCCAAGAGACCCAGTACTTC. It yields the protein CASSLFWASAQETQYF. The chain joins TRBV27 to TRBJ2-5; D is possibly TRBD2 (6 bases). Germline V lookup: CDR1 MNHEY, CDR2 SMNVEV (reference sequence). CDR3 length: 16 residues. V shed 1 base and J shed 1 base, with 13 bases lying between them.

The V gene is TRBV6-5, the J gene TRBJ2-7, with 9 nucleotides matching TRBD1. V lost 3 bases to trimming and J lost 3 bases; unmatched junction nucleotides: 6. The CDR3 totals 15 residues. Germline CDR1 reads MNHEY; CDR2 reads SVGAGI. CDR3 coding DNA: TGTGCCAGCAGTTATGCCGGGACAGGGATCTACGAGCAGTACTTC. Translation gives CASSYAGTGIYEQYF.

The CDR3 bases are TGTGCCAGCATACAACAGGGTTATGGCTACACCTTC. Its protein product is CASIQQGYGYTF. J is TRBJ1-2 and V is TRBV28; tentative D call: TRBD1 (6 bases). With 7 bases removed from V and 5 bases from J, the gap between germline ends came to 11 bases. This CDR3 is built from 12 residues. Germline V lookup: CDR1 MDHEN, CDR2 SYDVKM.

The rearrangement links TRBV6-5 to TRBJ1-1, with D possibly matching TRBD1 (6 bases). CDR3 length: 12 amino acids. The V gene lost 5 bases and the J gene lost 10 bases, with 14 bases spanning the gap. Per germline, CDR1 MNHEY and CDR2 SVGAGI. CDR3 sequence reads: CASSTDLQGAFF. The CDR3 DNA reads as TGTGCCAGCAGTACGGACCTACAGGGAGCTTTCTTT.

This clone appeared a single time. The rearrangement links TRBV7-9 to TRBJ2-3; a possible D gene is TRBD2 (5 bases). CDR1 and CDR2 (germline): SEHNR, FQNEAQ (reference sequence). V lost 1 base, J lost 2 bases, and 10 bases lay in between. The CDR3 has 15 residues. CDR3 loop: CASSLVGLATDTQYF. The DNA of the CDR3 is TGTGCCAGCAGCTTAGTTGGCCTAGCCACAGATACGCAGTATTTT.

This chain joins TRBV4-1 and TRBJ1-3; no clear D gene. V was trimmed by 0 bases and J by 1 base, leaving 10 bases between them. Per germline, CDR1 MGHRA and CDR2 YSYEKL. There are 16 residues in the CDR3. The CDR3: CASSQDDGGSGNTIYF. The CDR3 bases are TGCGCCAGCAGCCAAGATGACGGCGGATCTGGAAACACCATATATTTT.

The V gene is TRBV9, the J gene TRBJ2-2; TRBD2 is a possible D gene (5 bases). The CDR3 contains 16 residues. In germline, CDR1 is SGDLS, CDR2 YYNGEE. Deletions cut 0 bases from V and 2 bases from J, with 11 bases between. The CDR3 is CASSVGGSANTGELFF. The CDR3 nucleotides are TGTGCCAGCAGCGTAGGGGGTAGCGCTAACACCGGGGAGCTGTTTTTT.

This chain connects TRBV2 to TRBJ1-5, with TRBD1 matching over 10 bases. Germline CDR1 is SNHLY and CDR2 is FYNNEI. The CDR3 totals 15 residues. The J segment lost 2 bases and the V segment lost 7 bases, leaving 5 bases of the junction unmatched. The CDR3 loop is CASNPGTGGNQPQHF. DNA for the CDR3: TGTGCCAGCAACCCCGGGACAGGGGGCAATCAGCCCCAGCATTTT.

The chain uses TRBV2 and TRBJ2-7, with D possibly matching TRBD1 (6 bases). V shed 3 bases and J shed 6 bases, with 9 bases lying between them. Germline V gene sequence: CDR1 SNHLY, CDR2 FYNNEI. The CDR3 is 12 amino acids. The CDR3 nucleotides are TGTGCCAGCAGTGATACAGGGATCGAGCAGTACTTC. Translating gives CASSDTGIEQYF.

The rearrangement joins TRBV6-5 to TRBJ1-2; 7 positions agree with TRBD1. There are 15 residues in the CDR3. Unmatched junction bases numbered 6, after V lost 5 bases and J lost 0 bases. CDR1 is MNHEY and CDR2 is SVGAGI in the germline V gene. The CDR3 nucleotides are TGTGCCAGCAGTCCGGACAGGTTAACTAACTATGGCTACACCTTC. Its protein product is CASSPDRLTNYGYTF.

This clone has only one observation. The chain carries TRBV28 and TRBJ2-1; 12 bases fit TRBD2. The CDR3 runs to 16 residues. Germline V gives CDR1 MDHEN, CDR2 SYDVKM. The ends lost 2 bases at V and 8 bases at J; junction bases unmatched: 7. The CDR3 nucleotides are TGTGCCAGCAGTTTACGCCGACTAGCGGGGGCAGATGAGCAGTTCTTC. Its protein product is CASSLRRLAGADEQFF. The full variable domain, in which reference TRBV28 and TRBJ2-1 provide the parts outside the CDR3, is DVKVTQSSRYLVKRTGEKVFLECVQDMDHENMFWYRQDPGLGLRLIYFSYDVKMKEKGDIPEGYSVSREKKERFSLILESASTNQTSMYLCASSLRRLAGADEQFFGPGTRLTVL.

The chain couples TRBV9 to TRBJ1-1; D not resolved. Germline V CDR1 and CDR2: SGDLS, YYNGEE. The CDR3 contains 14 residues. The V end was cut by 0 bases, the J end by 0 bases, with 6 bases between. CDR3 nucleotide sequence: TGTGCCAGCAGCGTAGCGGTGGTGAACACTGAAGCTTTCTTT. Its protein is CASSVAVVNTEAFF.